This paragraph covers one T cell receptor (beta chain) sequence. Just one base apart from a much larger clone, this may be a read error. The data stem from a study of blood T cells in healthy people across ages. Germline V gene sequence: CDR1 SGDLS, CDR2 YYNGEE. The length of the CDR3 is 13 residues. Primed by a sample-barcoded 5' primer and a J-beta primer mix, a second PCR proceeded for 7 to 11 cycles. In TCRdb, the 5' RACE reads were re-called with MiXCR into one record per CDR3 protein. The profile shows some 890,000 distinct CDR3 sequences, under 35% of them singletons. The same sample was also used in a study of T cells of mothers and their children. That study adds: Whether pairs are related or unrelated, thymic selection shapes their TCR recombination output in much the same way. Related mother-child pairs shared marginally more repertoire than unrelated pairs, though not significantly.

The chain couples TRBV9 to TRBJ1-6; no clear D gene. The TCR comes from a woman in her thirties or forties in good health. Sequencing was done on a sample of blood. This chain's CDR3 is CAGSRLEGSPLHF. The CDR3 DNA sequence: TGTGCCGGCAGCCGACTCGAAGGGTCACCCCTCCACTTT.